The 6 T cell receptor beta chains below come from one sample, sequenced in a study of blood T cells in healthy people across ages. A second about 6 to 12 cycle PCR used barcoded and J-beta primers. Using its own MiXCR run on the 5' RACE reads, TCRdb lists one record per CDR3 protein. The table shows fewer than 800,000 distinct CDR3 sequences, with roughly 32% occurring only once. The sample consisted of blood. The receptors derive from a woman older than 75 in good health.

This clonotype was counted many times. V and J are TRBV5-1 and TRBJ2-1, with 10 bases identical to TRBD1. The J segment lost 2 bases and the V segment lost 5 bases, leaving 7 bases of the junction unmatched. There are 16 residues in the CDR3. CDR1 SGHRS and CDR2 YFSETQ come from the germline V gene. The CDR3: CASRLSGTGAYNEQFF. The CDR3 DNA follows: TGCGCCAGCAGGTTATCCGGGACAGGGGCCTACAATGAGCAGTTCTTC. Combining the CDR3 with reference TRBV5-1 and TRBJ2-1 gives the whole variable domain KAGVTQTPRYLIKTRGQQVTLSCSPISGHRSVSWYQQTPGQGLQFLFEYFSETQRNKGNFPGRFSGRQFSNSRSEMNVSTLELGDSALYLCASRLSGTGAYNEQFFGPGTRLTVL.

A note on this clonotype: This may come from a read error, since a much larger clone is one base off. V and J are TRBV19 and TRBJ2-1, with D perhaps given as TRBD1 or TRBD2 (5 bases each). Germline loops: CDR1 LNHDA, CDR2 SQIVND (reference sequence). Trimming took off 5 bases at V and 0 bases at J, with 11 bases between the two ends. CDR3 size: 15 residues. The CDR3 DNA reads TGTGCCAGTAGTGAGGGACGGGACTCCTACAATGAGCAGTTCTTC. The encoded protein is CASSEGRDSYNEQFF.

This clonotype was seen repeatedly, ten times or more. The chain combines TRBV10-3 with TRBJ2-7, with D tentatively TRBD2 (5 bases). Trimming shortened V by 11 bases and J by 6 bases, and 14 bases separated the two germline ends. CDR3 length equals 11 residues. Per germline, CDR1 ENHRY and CDR2 SYGVKD. The CDR3: CASQRGGEQYF. The CDR3 nucleotides are TGTGCCTCGCAACGGGGTGGCGAGCAGTACTTC.

In the case of this clonotype: This clone may be a read error of a much larger clone one base away. V and J are TRBV20-1 and TRBJ2-7; D may be TRBD1 (7 bases). The CDR3 contains 13 residues. The germline V gene encodes CDR1 DFQATT and CDR2 SNEGSKA (reference sequence). Trimming stripped 4 bases from V and 5 bases from J, with 15 bases between. This CDR3 is CSAMAGGRDEQYF. CDR3 nucleotides: TGCAGTGCTATGGCAGGGGGGCGCGACGAGCAGTACTTC.

This clonotype occurred many times. The chain uses TRBV4-3 and TRBJ1-2; D ambiguous. The CDR3 has 15 residues. V shed 0 bases and J shed 4 bases, with 12 bases lying between them. CDR1 is LGHNA and CDR2 is YSLEER in the germline V gene. In nucleotides, the CDR3 is TGCGCCAGCAGCCAAGACAGACTAAACGGCTATGGCTACACCTTC. This codes for CASSQDRLNGYGYTF.

As concerns this clonotype: A much larger clone sits a single nucleotide away, making a read error possible. The V and J genes are TRBV27 and TRBJ1-5; no definite D call. This CDR3 has 15 amino acids. Germline V gene lookup returns CDR1 MNHEY and CDR2 SMNVEV (reference sequence). The CDR3 protein is CASSLVGYGNHPQHF. CDR3 DNA sequence: TGTGCCAGCAGTTTAGTGGGGTACGGCAATCACCCCCAGCATTTT.